Reported below is one TCR beta chain. Its matching antigen is unknown. Assay used: immunoSEQ multiplex PCR; TCRdb lists only in-frame clones, some missing. The sample lists under 45,000 clones, around 80% occurring once. The CDR3 has 15 residues. Germline trimming cut 2 bases from V and 2 bases from J; bases unmatched to any gene: 3. The germline gives CDR1 SGHTA, CDR2 FQGTGA. The data derive from a study of T cell responses to AZD1222 COVID-19 vaccine. Study findings and constraints: Repertoires were collected only later (after the peak T cell response had occurred). Spike-specific TCR depth and breadth grew after two AZD1222 doses. Reports say nearly half of spike-specific TCRs go after unmutated variant regions. Females made up more of the donors, who were largely white British, and clonal diversity may have come out too low.

Sequenced here: peripheral blood, sampled 28 days after the second AZD1222 dose. This sequence joins TRBV7-3 and TRBJ2-7, with 10 bases matching TRBD2. The origin of this receptor is an adult who received the AZD1222 COVID-19 vaccine. The CDR3 reads CASSLGLAGAYEQYF. DNA of the CDR3: TGTGCCAGCAGCTTAGGGCTAGCGGGGGCCTACGAGCAGTACTTC. The entire variable domain, with the rest obtained from reference TRBV7-3 and TRBJ2-7, is as follows: GAGVSQTPSNKVTEKGKYVELRCDPISGHTALYWYRQSLGQGPEFLIYFQGTGAADDSGLPNDRFFAVRPEGSVSTLKIQRTERGDSAVYLCASSLGLAGAYEQYFGPGTRLTVT.